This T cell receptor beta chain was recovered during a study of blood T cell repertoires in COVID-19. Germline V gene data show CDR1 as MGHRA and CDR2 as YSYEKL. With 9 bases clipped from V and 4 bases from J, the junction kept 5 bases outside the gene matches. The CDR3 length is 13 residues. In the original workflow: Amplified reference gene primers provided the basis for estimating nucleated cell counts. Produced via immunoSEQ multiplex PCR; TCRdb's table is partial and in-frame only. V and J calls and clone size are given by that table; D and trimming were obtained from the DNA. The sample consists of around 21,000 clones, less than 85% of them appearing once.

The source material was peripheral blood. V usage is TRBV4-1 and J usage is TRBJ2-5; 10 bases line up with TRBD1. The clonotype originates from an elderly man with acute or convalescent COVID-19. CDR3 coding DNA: TGCGCCAGGATCGACAGGGGGCGAGAGACCCAGTACTTC. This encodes CARIDRGRETQYF.